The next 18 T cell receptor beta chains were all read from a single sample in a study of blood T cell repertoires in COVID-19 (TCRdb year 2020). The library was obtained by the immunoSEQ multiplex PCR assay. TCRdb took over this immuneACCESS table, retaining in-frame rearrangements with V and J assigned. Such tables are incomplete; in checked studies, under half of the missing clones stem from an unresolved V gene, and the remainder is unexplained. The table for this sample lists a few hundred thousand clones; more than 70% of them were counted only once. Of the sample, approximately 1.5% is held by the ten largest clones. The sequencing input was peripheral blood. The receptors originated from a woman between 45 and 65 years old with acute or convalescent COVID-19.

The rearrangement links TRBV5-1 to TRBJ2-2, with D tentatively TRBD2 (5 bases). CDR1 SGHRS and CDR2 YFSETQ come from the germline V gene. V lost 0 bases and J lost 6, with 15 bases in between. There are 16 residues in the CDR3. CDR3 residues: CASSLARVRVSGELFF. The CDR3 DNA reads TGCGCCAGCAGCTTGGCCCGAGTGAGGGTATCCGGGGAGCTGTTTTTT.

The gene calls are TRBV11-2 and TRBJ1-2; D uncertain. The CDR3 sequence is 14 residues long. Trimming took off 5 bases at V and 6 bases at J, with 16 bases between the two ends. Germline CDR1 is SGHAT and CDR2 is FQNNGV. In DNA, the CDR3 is TGTGCCAGCAGCACTTTCTCGGGTTCGCATGGCTACACCTTC. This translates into CASSTFSGSHGYTF.

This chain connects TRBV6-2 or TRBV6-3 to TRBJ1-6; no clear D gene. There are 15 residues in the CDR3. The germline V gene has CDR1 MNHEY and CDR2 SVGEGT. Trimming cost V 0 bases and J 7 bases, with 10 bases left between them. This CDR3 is CASSYSNQRNSPLHF. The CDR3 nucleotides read TGTGCCAGCAGTTACTCGAACCAGCGAAATTCACCCCTCCACTTT.

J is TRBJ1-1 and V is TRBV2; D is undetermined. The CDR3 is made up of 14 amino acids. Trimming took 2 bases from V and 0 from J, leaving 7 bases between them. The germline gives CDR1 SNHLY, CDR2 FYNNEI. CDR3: CASSEMQMNTEAFF. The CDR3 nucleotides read TGTGCCAGCAGTGAAATGCAGATGAACACTGAAGCTTTCTTT.

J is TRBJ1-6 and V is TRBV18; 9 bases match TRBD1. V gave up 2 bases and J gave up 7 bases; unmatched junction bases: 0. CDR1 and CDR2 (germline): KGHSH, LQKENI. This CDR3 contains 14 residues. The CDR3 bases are TGTGCCAGCTCACCAACAGGGGGCAATTCACCCCTCCACTTT. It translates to CASSPTGGNSPLHF. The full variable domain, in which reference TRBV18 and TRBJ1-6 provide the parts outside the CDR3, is NAGVMQNPRHLVRRRGQEARLRCSPMKGHSHVYWYRQLPEEGLKFMVYLQKENIIDESGMPKERFSAEFPKEGPSILRIQQVVRGDSAAYFCASSPTGGNSPLHFGNGTRLTVT.

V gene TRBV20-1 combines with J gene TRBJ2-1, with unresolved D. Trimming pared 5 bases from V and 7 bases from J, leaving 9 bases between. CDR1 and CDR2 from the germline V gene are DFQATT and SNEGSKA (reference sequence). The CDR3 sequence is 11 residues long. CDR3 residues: CSAFLRNEQFF. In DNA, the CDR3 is TGCAGTGCTTTTCTGAGGAATGAGCAGTTCTTC.

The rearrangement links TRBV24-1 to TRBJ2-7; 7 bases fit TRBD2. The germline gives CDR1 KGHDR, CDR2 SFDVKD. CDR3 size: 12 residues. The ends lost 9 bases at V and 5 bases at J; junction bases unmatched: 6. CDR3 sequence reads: CATPFAGDEQYF. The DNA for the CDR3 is TGTGCCACCCCCTTTGCGGGGGACGAGCAGTACTTC.

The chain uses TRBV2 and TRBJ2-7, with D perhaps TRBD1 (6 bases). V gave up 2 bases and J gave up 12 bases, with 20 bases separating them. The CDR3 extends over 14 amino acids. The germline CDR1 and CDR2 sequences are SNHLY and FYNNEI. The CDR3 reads CASSERRTADRRYF. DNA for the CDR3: TGTGCCAGCAGTGAAAGACGGACAGCAGATCGGAGGTACTTC.

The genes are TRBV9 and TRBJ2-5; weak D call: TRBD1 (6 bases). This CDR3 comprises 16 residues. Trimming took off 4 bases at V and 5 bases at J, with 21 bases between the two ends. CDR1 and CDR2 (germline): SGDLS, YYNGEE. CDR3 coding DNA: TGTGCCAGCAGCATATCTGGGCAGGGGCCGGGGGAGACCCAGTACTTC. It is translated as CASSISGQGPGETQYF.

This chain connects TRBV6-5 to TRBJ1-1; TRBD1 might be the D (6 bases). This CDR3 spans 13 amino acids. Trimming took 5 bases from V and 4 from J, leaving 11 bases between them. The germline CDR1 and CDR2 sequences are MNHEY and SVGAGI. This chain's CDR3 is CASSQQGSTEAFF. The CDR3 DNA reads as TGTGCCAGCAGTCAACAGGGCAGCACTGAAGCTTTCTTT.

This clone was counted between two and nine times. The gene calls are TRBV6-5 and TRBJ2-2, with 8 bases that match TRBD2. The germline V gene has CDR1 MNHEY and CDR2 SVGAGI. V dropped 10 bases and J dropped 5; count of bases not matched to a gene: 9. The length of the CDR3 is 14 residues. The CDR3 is CAIVRGGVTGELFF. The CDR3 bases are TGTGCCATAGTCCGGGGGGGAGTGACCGGGGAGCTGTTTTTT.

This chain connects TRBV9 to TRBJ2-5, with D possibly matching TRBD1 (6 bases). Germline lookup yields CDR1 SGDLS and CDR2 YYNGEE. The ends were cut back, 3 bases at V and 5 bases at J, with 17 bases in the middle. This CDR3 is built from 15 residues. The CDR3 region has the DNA TGTGCCAGCAGCGACTCGAGACAGGCTGAGGAGACCCAGTACTTC. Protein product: CASSDSRQAEETQYF.

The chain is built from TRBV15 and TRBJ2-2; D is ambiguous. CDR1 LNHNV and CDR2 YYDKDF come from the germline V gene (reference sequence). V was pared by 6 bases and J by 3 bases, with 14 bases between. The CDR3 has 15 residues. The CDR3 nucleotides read TGTGCCACCAGGCTGCGGAGCCGAGACACCGGGGAGCTGTTTTTT. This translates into CATRLRSRDTGELFF.

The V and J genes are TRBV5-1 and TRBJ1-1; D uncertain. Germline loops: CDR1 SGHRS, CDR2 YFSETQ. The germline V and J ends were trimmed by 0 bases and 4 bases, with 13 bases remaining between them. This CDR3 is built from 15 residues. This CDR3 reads CASSLAGSGSTEAFF. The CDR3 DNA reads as TGCGCCAGCAGCTTGGCCGGCAGCGGGTCCACTGAAGCTTTCTTT.

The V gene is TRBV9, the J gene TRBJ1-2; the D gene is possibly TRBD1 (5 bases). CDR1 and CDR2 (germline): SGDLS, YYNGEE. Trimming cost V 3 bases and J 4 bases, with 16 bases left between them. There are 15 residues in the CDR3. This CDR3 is CASSAQGFGGYGYTF. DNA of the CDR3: TGTGCCAGCAGCGCCCAGGGTTTCGGCGGCTATGGCTACACCTTC. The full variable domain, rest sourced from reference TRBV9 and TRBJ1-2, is DSGVTQTPKHLITATGQRVTLRCSPRSGDLSVYWYQQSLDQGLQFLIQYYNGEERAKGNILERFSAQQFPDLHSELNLSSLELGDSALYFCASSAQGFGGYGYTFGSGTRLTVV.

The CDR3 nucleotides read TGTGCCAGCAGCTTAGCGCCAGGGGGCCCGTTTTTT. Translating it yields CASSLAPGGPFF. The V gene is TRBV11-2, the J gene TRBJ1-4, with 8 bases lining up with TRBD1. This CDR3 has 12 amino acids. V dropped 1 base and J dropped 16; count of bases not matched to a gene: 5. Germline loops: CDR1 SGHAT, CDR2 FQNNGV.

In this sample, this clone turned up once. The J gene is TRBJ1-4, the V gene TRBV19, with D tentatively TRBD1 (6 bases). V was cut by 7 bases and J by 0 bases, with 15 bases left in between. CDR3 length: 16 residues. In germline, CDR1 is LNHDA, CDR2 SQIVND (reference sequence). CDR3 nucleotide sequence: TGTGCCAGTAAGTCAGGGGCCGGTGCAACTAATGAAAAACTGTTTTTT. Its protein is CASKSGAGATNEKLFF.

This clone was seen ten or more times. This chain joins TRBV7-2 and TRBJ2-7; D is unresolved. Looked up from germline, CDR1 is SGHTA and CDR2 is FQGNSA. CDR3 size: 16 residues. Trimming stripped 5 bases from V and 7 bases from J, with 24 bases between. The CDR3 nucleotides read TGTGCCAGCAGCCCAGGCGCCCTGACGGCCTCTCGGGAGCAGTACTTC. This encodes CASSPGALTASREQYF.